The 18 T cell receptor beta chains below all came from one sample that was sequenced in a study of breast tumors, draining lymph nodes, adjacent tissues. From the multiplex PCR reads, TCRdb called clonotypes with MiXCR, one entry per CDR3 protein. Of around 230,000 distinct CDR3 sequences in the sample, about 30% were seen once. Samples came from axillary lymph nodes draining the breast cancer. The sequencing input was axillary lymph node tissue. The receptors derive from a female donor with breast cancer. Some clones in this sample may be carry-over from other donors' samples.

Ten or more counts support this clonotype. V gene TRBV24-1 combines with J gene TRBJ2-1; tentative D call: TRBD2 (5 bases). Between the trimmed V and J ends, which lost 4 bases and 1 base, there was a span of 7 bases. Germline lookup yields CDR1 KGHDR and CDR2 SFDVKD. The CDR3 is 14 residues long. In DNA form, the CDR3 reads TGTGCCACCAGTGAGGGCGGGTCCTACAATGAGCAGTTCTTC. This translates into CATSEGGSYNEQFF.

This clonotype appeared many times. The V and J genes are TRBV7-2 and TRBJ2-5, with unresolved D. The CDR3 covers 15 residues. V was clipped by 2 bases and J by 5 bases, with 15 bases between them. CDR1 and CDR2 from the germline V gene are SGHTA and FQGNSA. The CDR3 DNA reads as TGTGCCAGCAGCTTAAACCCTATTCCCCGCGAGACCCAGTACTTC. Translating gives CASSLNPIPRETQYF.

The table lists this clonotype with many counts. The chain uses TRBV6-1 and TRBJ2-2; D is uncertain. Deletions cut 2 bases from V and 1 base from J, with 8 bases between. There are 15 residues in the CDR3. Per the germline V gene, CDR1 is MNHNS and CDR2 is SASEGT. The CDR3: CASSERPRNTGELFF. CDR3 in DNA: TGTGCCAGCAGTGAACGGCCGAGGAACACCGGGGAGCTGTTTTTT.

The gene calls are TRBV29-1 and TRBJ2-1, with TRBD2 matching 14 bases. Germline-derived CDR1 and CDR2 are SQVTM and ANQGSEA. V lost 8 bases and J lost 7; bases outside the gene matches: 7. CDR3 length equals 14 residues. The DNA for the CDR3 is TGCAGCACAGGCCGACTAGCGGGAGGGAATGAGCAGTTCTTC. This encodes CSTGRLAGGNEQFF.

The chain joins TRBV4-1 to TRBJ2-3, with D uncertain. The CDR3 totals 16 residues. Trimming took 4 bases from V and 5 from J, leaving 19 bases between them. Germline loops: CDR1 MGHRA, CDR2 YSYEKL. This CDR3 is CASSLGRLTQKDTQYF. CDR3 bases: TGCGCCAGCAGCCTCGGACGACTGACACAAAAAGATACGCAGTATTTT.

Ten or more counts support this clonotype. The rearrangement joins TRBV13 to TRBJ2-5, with TRBD1 matching 9 bases. The ends lost 5 bases at V and 5 bases at J; junction bases unmatched: 9. This CDR3 region has 15 residues. Looked up from germline, CDR1 is PRHDT and CDR2 is FYEKMQ (reference sequence). The CDR3 nucleotides are TGTGCCAGCAGCAGTCGTCGGACAGGGGAGGAGACCCAGTACTTC. As protein: CASSSRRTGEETQYF.

The chain is built from TRBV7-9 and TRBJ2-5, with 12 nucleotides matching TRBD2. The V segment lost 5 bases and the J segment 5 bases; nucleotides outside the gene matches: 6. Looked up from germline, CDR1 is SEHNR and CDR2 is FQNEAQ (reference sequence). This CDR3 spans 15 amino acids. DNA of the CDR3: TGTGCCAGCAGCCCTAGCGGGAGGGCCTCCGAGACCCAGTACTTC. It codes for CASSPSGRASETQYF.

The CDR3 spells CASSLYSSGRVNEQFF. The CDR3 DNA is TGTGCCAGCAGTTTATACTCTAGCGGGAGGGTCAATGAGCAGTTCTTC. The rearrangement joins TRBV27 to TRBJ2-1; 12 positions match TRBD2. This CDR3 region has 16 residues. V lost 1 base to trimming and J lost 6 bases; unmatched junction nucleotides: 4. Germline loops: CDR1 MNHEY, CDR2 SMNVEV (reference sequence).

The chain couples TRBV2 to TRBJ1-4; 7 positions agree with TRBD1. J gave up 0 bases and V 6 bases, and 10 bases lay outside the gene matches. From germline, CDR1 is SNHLY and CDR2 FYNNEI. The CDR3 runs to 17 residues. The chain's CDR3 is CASRLGGTEATNEKLFF. DNA of the CDR3: TGTGCCAGCAGATTGGGAGGGACAGAAGCAACTAATGAAAAACTGTTTTTT. The entire variable domain, with the rest obtained from reference TRBV2 and TRBJ1-4, is as follows: EPEVTQTPSHQVTQMGQEVILRCVPISNHLYFYWYRQILGQKVEFLVSFYNNEISEKSEIFDDQFSVERPDGSNFTLKIRSTKLEDSAMYFCASRLGGTEATNEKLFFGSGTQLSVL.

The chain combines TRBV19 with TRBJ1-1; 8 nucleotides line up with TRBD1. Germline CDR1 and CDR2: LNHDA and SQIVND (reference sequence). Trimming at V came to 7 bases and at J to 1 base, leaving 8 bases not matched to a gene. The CDR3 sequence is 15 residues long. CDR3 amino acids: CASMPGGLANTEAFF. CDR3 nucleotide sequence: TGTGCCAGTATGCCAGGGGGCCTGGCGAACACTGAAGCTTTCTTT.

The rearrangement uses TRBV20-1 and TRBJ1-2, with TRBD1 identical over 8 bases. This CDR3 has 12 residues. V gave up 5 bases and J gave up 3 bases; unmatched junction bases: 2. The germline gives CDR1 DFQATT, CDR2 SNEGSKA (reference sequence). DNA for the CDR3: TGCAGTGCTTTGGGACAGGACTATGGCTACACCTTC. Its translation: CSALGQDYGYTF.

This clonotype appeared a few times. This may be a read error, as it is one base from a much larger clone. This chain links TRBV5-1 with TRBJ1-4, with D unclear. Germline V CDR1 and CDR2: SGHRS, YFSETQ. This CDR3 is built from 13 residues. CDR3 bases: TGCGCCAGCAGCCCCCAGCGATACGAAAACCTGTTTTTT. It yields the protein CASSPQRYENLFF.

This clonotype was recorded at least ten times. The rearrangement uses TRBV9 and TRBJ2-3; D is possibly TRBD1 (5 bases). This CDR3 is built from 15 residues. V lost 4 bases, J lost 3 bases, and 15 bases lay in between. Germline V gene data show CDR1 as SGDLS and CDR2 as YYNGEE. The CDR3 loop is CASSLGQVLTDTQYF. CDR3 bases: TGTGCCAGCAGCCTCGGACAAGTTCTTACAGATACGCAGTATTTT. The full variable domain, in which reference TRBV9 and TRBJ2-3 provide the parts outside the CDR3, is DSGVTQTPKHLITATGQRVTLRCSPRSGDLSVYWYQQSLDQGLQFLIQYYNGEERAKGNILERFSAQQFPDLHSELNLSSLELGDSALYFCASSLGQVLTDTQYFGPGTRLTVL.

J is TRBJ2-5 and V is TRBV10-3, with 9 positions matching TRBD1. J lost 7 bases, V lost 10 bases, and 13 bases had no gene match. The CDR3 sequence is 14 residues long. The germline V gene has CDR1 ENHRY and CDR2 SYGVKD. The chain's CDR3 is CASERGQGGGTQYF. The DNA for the CDR3 is TGTGCCAGCGAAAGGGGACAGGGAGGAGGGACCCAGTACTTC.

V usage is TRBV30 and J usage is TRBJ1-4; 8 bases agree with TRBD1. CDR1 is GTSNPN and CDR2 is SVGIG in the germline V gene (reference sequence). The V and J ends lost 5 bases and 7 bases, in that order; junction bases with no gene match: 12. The CDR3 loop spans 15 amino acids. The CDR3, as DNA: TGTGCCTGGGGTCAAGGACAGGGTGACGGTGAAAAACTGTTTTTT. Protein sequence: CAWGQGQGDGEKLFF.

In its sample, this clonotype was seen many times. This chain joins TRBV4-3 and TRBJ2-1; 10 bases match TRBD2. V trimming: 0 bases; J trimming: 10 bases; junction bases outside the gene matches: 12. The CDR3 extends over 17 amino acids. Germline V lookup: CDR1 LGHNA, CDR2 YSLEER. The chain's CDR3 is CASSQDSPSGRAKEQFF. CDR3 DNA sequence: TGCGCCAGCAGCCAAGATAGTCCCAGCGGGAGGGCGAAAGAGCAGTTCTTC.

This clonotype showed up many times. The chain uses TRBV4-1 and TRBJ1-2; 8 positions match TRBD1. The V and J ends lost 4 bases and 5 bases, in that order; junction bases with no gene match: 12. Germline V lookup: CDR1 MGHRA, CDR2 YSYEKL. The CDR3 contains 16 residues. Written as DNA, the CDR3 is TGCGCCAGCAGCCCGGACGCCGGACAGGGACATTATGGCTACACCTTC. Translation gives CASSPDAGQGHYGYTF.

On this clonotype itself: With a much larger clone just one base away, this may be a read error. This chain uses TRBV30 with TRBJ2-5; no firm D call. The V gene lost 5 bases and the J gene lost 5 bases, with 6 bases spanning the gap. CDR3 length: 10 residues. Germline lookup yields CDR1 GTSNPN and CDR2 SVGIG (reference sequence). The CDR3 DNA reads as TGTGCCTGGGGTTCCGAGACCCAGTACTTC. This gives the protein CAWGSETQYF. The full variable domain, with the rest looked up from reference TRBV30 and TRBJ2-5, is SQTIHQWPATLVQPVGSPLSLECTVEGTSNPNLYWYRQAAGRGLQLLFYSVGIGQISSEVPQNLSASRPQDRQFILSSKKLLLSDSGFYLCAWGSETQYFGPGTRLLVL.